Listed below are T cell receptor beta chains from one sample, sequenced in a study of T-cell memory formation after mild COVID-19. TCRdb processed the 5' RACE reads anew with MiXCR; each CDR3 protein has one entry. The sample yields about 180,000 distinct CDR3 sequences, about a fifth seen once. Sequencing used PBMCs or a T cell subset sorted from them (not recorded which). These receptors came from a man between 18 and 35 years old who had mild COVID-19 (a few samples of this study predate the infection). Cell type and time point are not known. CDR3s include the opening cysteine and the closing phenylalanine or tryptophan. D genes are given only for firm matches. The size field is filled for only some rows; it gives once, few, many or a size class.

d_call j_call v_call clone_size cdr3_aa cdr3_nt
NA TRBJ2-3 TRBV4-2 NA CASSQDVGASTDTQYF TGTGCCAGCAGCCAAGATGTGGGGGCTAGCACAGATACGCAGTATTTT
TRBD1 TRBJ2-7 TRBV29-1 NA CSAWDSNSYEQYF TGCAGCGCCTGGGACAGCAACTCCTACGAGCAGTACTTC
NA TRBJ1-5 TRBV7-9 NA CASSLLYQPQHF TGTGCCAGCAGCTTACTGTATCAGCCCCAGCATTTT
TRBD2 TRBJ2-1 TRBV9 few CASNSGGGYNEQFF TGTGCCAGCAACAGCGGGGGGGGCTACAATGAGCAGTTCTTC
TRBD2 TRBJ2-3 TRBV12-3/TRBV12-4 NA CASMPGLASDTQYF TGTGCCAGCATGCCGGGACTAGCATCAGATACGCAGTATTTT
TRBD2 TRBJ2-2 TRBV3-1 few CASSQTSGAGELFF TGTGCCAGCAGCCAAACTAGCGGGGCCGGGGAGCTGTTTTTT
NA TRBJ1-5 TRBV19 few CASSIVPLLLQPQHF TGTGCCAGTAGTATTGTCCCCCTTTTATTGCAGCCCCAGCATTTT
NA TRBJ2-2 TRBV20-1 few CSASFGGLGTGELFF TGCAGTGCTAGTTTCGGGGGGCTGGGCACCGGGGAGCTGTTTTTT
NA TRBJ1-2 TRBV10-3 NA CASRQVFNYGYTF TGTGCCTCCAGACAGGTTTTTAACTATGGCTACACCTTC
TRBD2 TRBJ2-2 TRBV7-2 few CASSRGGVNTGELFF TGTGCCAGCAGCCGCGGGGGGGTGAACACCGGGGAGCTGTTTTTT
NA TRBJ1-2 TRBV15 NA CATKGGIYGYTF TGTGCCACCAAGGGGGGGATCTATGGCTACACCTTC
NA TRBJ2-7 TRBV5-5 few CASSRGTVKSYEQYF TGTGCCAGCAGCCGCGGGACAGTTAAGTCGTACGAGCAGTACTTC
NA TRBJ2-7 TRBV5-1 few CASSSTTASYEQYF TGCGCCAGCAGTTCCACGACAGCGTCCTACGAGCAGTACTTC
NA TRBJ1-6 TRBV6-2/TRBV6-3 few CASSQFPPGSPLHF TGTGCCAGCAGCCAGTTCCCCCCGGGATCACCCCTCCACTTT
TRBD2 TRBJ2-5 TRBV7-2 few CASSGREGQTQYF TGTGCCAGCAGCGGCCGGGAGGGGCAGACCCAGTACTTC
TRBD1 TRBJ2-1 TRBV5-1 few CASSGGQGAYNEQFF TGCGCCAGCAGCGGCGGACAGGGGGCCTACAATGAGCAGTTCTTC
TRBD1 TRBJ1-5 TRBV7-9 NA CASSLNPRGSPQHF TGTGCCAGCAGCTTAAACCCCAGGGGGTCGCCCCAGCATTTT
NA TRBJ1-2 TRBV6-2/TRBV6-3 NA CASSYGPGRYYGYTF TGTGCCAGCAGTTATGGACCCGGCCGGTACTATGGCTACACCTTC
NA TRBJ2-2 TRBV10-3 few CAARGASGELFF TGTGCCGCGAGAGGGGCCTCCGGGGAGCTGTTTTTT
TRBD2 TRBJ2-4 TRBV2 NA CASSEASGVRYF TGTGCCAGCAGCGAGGCTAGCGGGGTGAGGTACTTC
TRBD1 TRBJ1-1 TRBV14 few CASSQELGTGDTEAFF TGTGCCAGCAGCCAAGAATTAGGGACAGGGGACACTGAAGCTTTCTTT
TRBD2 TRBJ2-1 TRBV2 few CASRLTSDHEQFF TGTGCCAGCAGGCTCACTAGCGACCATGAGCAGTTCTTC
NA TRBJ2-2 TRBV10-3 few CAISEVGAVTGELFF TGTGCCATCAGTGAGGTTGGGGCAGTCACCGGGGAGCTGTTTTTT
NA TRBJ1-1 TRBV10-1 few CASSESVGAEAFF TGCGCCAGCAGTGAGTCGGTAGGAGCTGAAGCTTTCTTT
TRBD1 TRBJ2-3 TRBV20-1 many CSAGTVLLSTDTQYF TGCAGTGCAGGGACAGTTTTACTAAGCACAGATACGCAGTATTTT
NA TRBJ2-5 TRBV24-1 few CATSDPSEVGAEETQYF TGTGCCACCAGTGACCCGTCTGAAGTAGGAGCGGAAGAGACCCAGTACTTC